This TCR beta chain was found in a study of blood T cell repertoires in COVID-19. From germline, CDR1 is LGHDT and CDR2 YNNKEL (reference sequence). CDR3 length: 13 amino acids. V lost 4 bases and J lost 7, with 8 bases in between. Using immunoSEQ multiplex PCR, the repertoire was profiled, and TCRdb retains in-frame clones only, with some absent. Of about 40,000 clones in the sample, under 80% were seen once. This clone appeared a few times. The chain recombines TRBV3-1 (or the pseudogene TRBV3-2) with TRBJ1-6, with D hard to call. This TCR was sampled from a man older than 75 with acute or convalescent COVID-19. The sequenced material came from peripheral blood. The DNA of the CDR3 is TGTGCCAGCAGCCGAGACGGGAATTCACCCCTCCACTTT. It specifies CASSRDGNSPLHF.